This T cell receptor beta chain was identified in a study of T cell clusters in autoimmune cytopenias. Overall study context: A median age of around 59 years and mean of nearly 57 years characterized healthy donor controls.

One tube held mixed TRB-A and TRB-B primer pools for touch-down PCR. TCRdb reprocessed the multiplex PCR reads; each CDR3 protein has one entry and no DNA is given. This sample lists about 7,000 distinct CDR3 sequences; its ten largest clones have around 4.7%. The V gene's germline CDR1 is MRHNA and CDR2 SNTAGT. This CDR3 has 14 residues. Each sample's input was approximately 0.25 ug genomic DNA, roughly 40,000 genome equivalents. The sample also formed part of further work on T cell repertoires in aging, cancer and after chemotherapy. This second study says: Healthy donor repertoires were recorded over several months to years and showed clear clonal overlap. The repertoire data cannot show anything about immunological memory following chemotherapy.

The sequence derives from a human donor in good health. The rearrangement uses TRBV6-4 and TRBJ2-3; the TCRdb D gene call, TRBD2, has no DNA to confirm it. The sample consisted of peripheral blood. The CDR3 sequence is CASSEGLAGDTQYF.